This record looks at one TCR beta chain sequence and its context. The sample belongs to a study of cytomegalovirus exposure and HLA in healthy donors. Primers: 60 Vbeta forward and 13 Jbeta reverse. Only in-frame clones appear in the TCRdb table, and some are missing; sequencing was by immunoSEQ multiplex PCR. The data hold a few hundred thousand clones, with roughly 80% observed a single time. After removal of 5 bases from V and 4 bases from J, the junction contained 14 bases not matched to a gene. Germline CDR1 KGHSH, CDR2 LQKENI. CDR3 length: 17 residues. The source of this sequence is a girl aged 2-10 years in good health and CMV-seronegative. The V and J genes are TRBV18 and TRBJ1-2; 9 positions match TRBD1. The sequenced material came from PBMCs. DNA for the CDR3: TGTGCCAGCTCATTCGGGACAGGGAAGGCTCCCCTCTATGGCTACACCTTC. Residues: CASSFGTGKAPLYGYTF.